The sequence of this TCR beta chain was determined in a study of blood T cells in healthy people across ages. Turning to the study itself: Roughly one uniquely barcoded beta molecule per two T cells was captured. Notes on the study in general: Across the age range, TCR beta diversity per million T cells fell in a roughly linear way.

Combining a sample-barcoded 5' primer with a J-beta primer mix, a second PCR ran for about 6 to 12 cycles. One entry per CDR3 protein, called by TCRdb with MiXCR from the 5' RACE reads. The sample holds about 1,500,000 distinct CDR3 sequences, about 28% seen once. This clonotype occurred a few times. No antigen is known for it. The sample providers were healthy Caucasian people from Russia, aged about 6 to 90. At least 7 million PBMCs were isolated per sample. The CDR3 runs 16 residues. V lost 0 bases, J lost 6 bases, and 15 bases lay in between. Germline CDR1 LGHNA, CDR2 YSLEER. The source is a woman between 25 and 40 years old in good health. The chain carries TRBV4-3 and TRBJ1-5; D is possibly TRBD1 (5 bases). The specimen sequenced was blood. Here the CDR3 DNA reads TGCGCCAGCAGCCAAGATACGGGGGAAATGGGTCAGCCCCAGCATTTT. This codes for CASSQDTGEMGQPQHF.